This T cell receptor (beta chain) was recorded in a study of beta chain features in type 1 diabetes. J lost 11 bases, V lost 4 bases, and 7 bases had no gene match. The CDR3 is made up of 12 amino acids. Germline V gene data show CDR1 as MDHEN and CDR2 as SYDVKM. TCRB transcripts that were expressed got sequenced, as all of the isolated RNA had been reverse transcribed. The data were produced by immunoSEQ multiplex PCR, yet TCRdb's version contains in-frame clones alone and is incomplete. The sample contains 250,000 to 300,000 clones, 8% of which appear only once. J is TRBJ1-1 and V is TRBV28; 7 bases are a match to TRBD1. The source material was central memory CD4+ T cells from blood. This sequence was found in a young woman in good health. CDR3 protein: CASSSRQGLAFF. The DNA of the CDR3 is TGTGCCAGCAGTTCAAGACAGGGATTGGCTTTCTTT.